This TCR beta chain originates from a study of cytomegalovirus exposure and HLA in healthy donors. The primer mix had 60 Vbeta and 13 Jbeta primers. Here immunoSEQ multiplex PCR was the method, and the copy in TCRdb shows in-frame clones only, minus some. There are around 160,000 clones in the sample; 80% to 85% occur only once, and over 4% lies in the top ten. Study outcomes and limitations: As immune exposure information, only CMV serostatus was available. Earlier analysis found most TCR beta V segments productive about 87% or about 30% of the time.

Concerning this clone: The antigen is not known.

V was cut by 0 bases and J by 1 base, with 11 bases left in between. The CDR3 runs 16 residues. The germline V gene encodes CDR1 SGDLS and CDR2 YYNGEE. This TCR was sampled from a man in his forties or fifties in good health and CMV-seropositive. The V call is TRBV9, the J call TRBJ1-3; tentative D call: TRBD1 (6 bases). The sample consisted of PBMCs. The DNA for the CDR3 is TGTGCCAGCAGCGTAGCCCCGGGACAATCTGGAAACACCATATATTTT. This translates into CASSVAPGQSGNTIYF.